The entry below describes one TCR beta chain. Antigen specificity is unknown. Treatment of the sample: about 20 received Ad26.COV2.S at low or high dose, single or two shots; five or six received placebo; per-sample allocation not given. Following the first vaccine or placebo injection, samples were taken on day 63. Trimming at V came to 10 bases and at J to 1 base, leaving 1 base not matched to a gene. The CDR3 contains 12 residues. Germline CDR1 MNHEY, CDR2 SVGAGI. This specimen comes from a study of Ad26.COV2.S vaccination and SARS-CoV-2 variants. Profiling relied on immunoSEQ multiplex PCR, and the TCRdb table lists in-frame clones only, not all of them. Among roughly 420,000 clones listed, over 75% were seen once. Notes on the study in general: Non-spike TCR breadth was similar in vaccine and placebo recipients.

The chain combines TRBV6-5 with TRBJ2-5; 9 positions match TRBD2. Here the sequenced sample was peripheral blood, taken in a trial of Ad26.COV2.S vaccine versus placebo. This clonotype was sampled from a person aged 18 to 65 who received the Ad26.COV2.S COVID-19 vaccine or a placebo. The DNA for the CDR3 is TGTGCCACGACTAGCGGCCAAGAGACCCAGTACTTC. Translation gives CATTSGQETQYF.